This entry lists 17 T cell receptor beta chains sequenced from one sample in a study of blood T cells in healthy people across ages. Sample-barcoded 5' priming and a J-beta primer mix drove a second PCR of about 6 to 12 cycles. TCRdb re-called the 5' RACE reads with MiXCR, one entry per CDR3 protein. The table has about 1.7 million distinct CDR3 sequences, under 30% seen once. The specimen was blood. The receptor source for this set is a woman aged 25 to 39 in good health.

This clonotype occurred many times. This sequence joins TRBV6-5 and TRBJ1-2; D is unclear. Between the trimmed V and J ends, which lost 5 bases and 2 bases, there was a span of 9 bases. The germline V gene has CDR1 MNHEY and CDR2 SVGAGI. The CDR3 is 13 amino acids. The CDR3 here is CASSTRRNYGYTF. The CDR3 DNA sequence: TGTGCCAGCAGTACGCGGCGAAACTATGGCTACACCTTC.

With respect to this clonotype: A read error may explain this, as a much larger clone is one base away. The chain uses TRBV6-5 and TRBJ2-7; 7 bases line up with TRBD1. CDR1 and CDR2 from the germline V gene are MNHEY and SVGAGI. This CDR3 comprises 14 residues. For the CDR3, the DNA is TGTGCCAGCAGGGAACAGGGGATCTCCTACAAGCAGTACTTC. This codes for CASREQGISYKQYF.

This clonotype was seen repeatedly, ten times or more. This chain uses TRBV2 with TRBJ2-1; the D is unclear. This CDR3 is 12 amino acids long. With 9 bases removed from V and 3 bases from J, the gap between germline ends came to 9 bases. Germline loops: CDR1 SNHLY, CDR2 FYNNEI. The CDR3 spells CASLTDYNEQFF. The CDR3 DNA sequence: TGTGCCAGTTTGACGGACTACAATGAGCAGTTCTTC.

This clonotype was seen a few times. CDR3 amino acids: CASSVTGTGDHGYTF. In nucleotides, the CDR3 is TGTGCCAGCAGCGTTACCGGGACAGGGGACCATGGCTACACCTTC. V and J are TRBV7-2 and TRBJ1-2; TRBD1 matches at 10 bases. The V segment lost 5 bases and the J segment 6 bases; nucleotides outside the gene matches: 9. The CDR3 contains 15 residues. Looked up from germline, CDR1 is SGHTA and CDR2 is FQGNSA.

This chain uses TRBV9 with TRBJ1-5; 8 nucleotides match TRBD1. This CDR3 comprises 15 residues. J lost 0 bases, V lost 4 bases, and 3 bases had no gene match. Germline-derived CDR1 and CDR2 are SGDLS and YYNGEE. The CDR3 DNA reads TGTGCCAGCAGCACGACAGGGGATAGCAATCAGCCCCAGCATTTT. Amino acid sequence: CASSTTGDSNQPQHF.

At least ten counts were recorded for this clonotype. The chain combines TRBV3-1 with TRBJ2-7; D remains unclear. V lost 2 bases, J lost 3 bases, and 11 bases lay in between. Germline values: CDR1 LGHDT, CDR2 YNNKEL (reference sequence). The CDR3 covers 14 residues. The CDR3 DNA reads TGTGCCAGCAGCCAATTTGCGACGGGCTACGAGCAGTACTTC. Amino acid sequence: CASSQFATGYEQYF.

Remarks on this clonotype: A read error may account for a junction end that differs from germline. The chain is built from TRBV7-2 and TRBJ2-6, with 8 bases aligning to TRBD1. The CDR3 contains 15 residues. Germline assignment: CDR1 SGHTA and CDR2 FQGNSA. The CDR3 region is CARSPGPQGANVRTF. The CDR3 DNA reads TGTGCCCGCAGCCCGGGGCCTCAGGGGGCCAACGTCCGGACTTTC.

There are many counts of this clonotype. The chain uses TRBV28 and TRBJ2-1; 9 nucleotides line up with TRBD2. Looked up from germline, CDR1 is MDHEN and CDR2 is SYDVKM. The J segment lost 8 bases and the V segment lost 8 bases, leaving 7 bases of the junction unmatched. CDR3 size: 13 residues. The CDR3 DNA reads TGTGCCAGCGAGGCGGGGGGGCCGGATGAGCAGTTCTTC. Translating it yields CASEAGGPDEQFF.

In its sample, this clonotype was seen a few times. V is TRBV18 and J is TRBJ2-4, with 7 bases lining up with TRBD1. This CDR3 is 13 amino acids long. The trim removed 3 bases at V and 6 bases at J, leaving 2 bases unmatched. The germline V gene has CDR1 KGHSH and CDR2 LQKENI. The CDR3 nucleotides are TGTGCCAGCTCACCGACAGGGAGAAACATTCAGTACTTC. It codes for CASSPTGRNIQYF.

This clonotype was recorded at least ten times. CDR3 sequence: CASSLWAGGNYEQYF. CDR3 bases: TGTGCCAGCAGTTTATGGGCAGGGGGAAATTACGAGCAGTACTTC. This chain uses TRBV28 with TRBJ2-7, with TRBD1 identical over 7 bases. This CDR3 has 15 amino acids. After removal of 0 bases from V and 4 bases from J, the junction contained 6 bases not matched to a gene. CDR1 is MDHEN and CDR2 is SYDVKM in the germline V gene.

The rearrangement joins TRBV20-1 to TRBJ2-7; 11 bases line up with TRBD1. The CDR3 has 17 residues. Losses at the gene ends were 6 bases for V and 12 bases for J; bases not matched to a gene: 25. Germline assignment: CDR1 DFQATT and CDR2 SNEGSKA (reference sequence). CDR3 DNA: TGCAGTGCCAAAGGGACAGGGGGGAAGGGGCCTCAAGAGACCCGGTACTTC. It translates to CSAKGTGGKGPQETRYF.

Turning to this clonotype: Relative to the germline gene, one junction end is altered; a read error may explain this. This chain connects TRBV29-1 to TRBJ2-3, with 7 bases lining up with TRBD2. The CDR3 sequence is 15 residues long. Germline CDR1 is SQVTM and CDR2 is ANQGSEA. The CDR3 reads CSVDRLAGSTDAQYF. In DNA form, the CDR3 reads TGCAGCGTTGATAGGTTAGCGGGCAGCACAGATGCGCAGTATTTT.

The chain combines TRBV7-2 with TRBJ2-5; 7 bases match TRBD2. The V segment lost 1 base and the J segment 4 bases; nucleotides outside the gene matches: 6. The CDR3 is made up of 15 amino acids. Germline lookup yields CDR1 SGHTA and CDR2 FQGNSA. The CDR3: CASSLDFGGRETQYF. The DNA for the CDR3 is TGTGCCAGCAGCTTAGATTTCGGCGGGAGAGAGACCCAGTACTTC.

The J gene is TRBJ2-3, the V gene TRBV5-1, with 11 bases aligning to TRBD2. This CDR3 contains 18 residues. V lost 4 bases, J lost 4 bases, and 14 bases stayed unmatched. In germline, CDR1 is SGHRS, CDR2 YFSETQ. The CDR3: CASSPLAGGSPGADTQYF. The CDR3 DNA is TGCGCCAGCAGCCCCCTAGCGGGGGGCTCCCCGGGGGCAGATACGCAGTATTTT.

The genes are TRBV30 and TRBJ1-1; 7 positions agree with TRBD1. The V segment lost 5 bases and the J segment 7 bases; nucleotides outside the gene matches: 13. Germline CDR1 GTSNPN, CDR2 SVGIG (reference sequence). The CDR3 totals 14 residues. The CDR3, as DNA: TGTGCCTGGGAATTTAAGGACAGGAGAGGTGAAGCTTTCTTT. Its translation: CAWEFKDRRGEAFF.

The rearrangement joins TRBV11-2 to TRBJ2-4, with 8 bases fitting TRBD1. The closer fit of TRBJ2-7 to the DNA end suggests the J call may be wrong. The CDR3 is 17 amino acids. Germline CDR1 and CDR2: SGHAT and FQNNGV. CDR3 protein: CASSLELGQGALYEQYF. CDR3 bases: TGTGCCAGCAGCTTAGAATTAGGGCAGGGGGCACTATACGAGCAGTACTTC.

Ten or more counts support this clonotype. The chain recombines TRBV5-1 with TRBJ2-5; 7 bases map to TRBD1. Per germline, CDR1 SGHRS and CDR2 YFSETQ. Trimming removed 4 bases from V and 2 bases from J; junction bases left unmatched: 11. The CDR3 runs to 16 residues. The DNA for the CDR3 is TGCGCCAGCAGCCCGAACCCCGGACAGGCGCAAGAGACCCAGTACTTC. It codes for CASSPNPGQAQETQYF.